This record concerns one T cell receptor beta chain sequence. What it binds is not known. Once RNA had been extracted, it was reverse transcribed into cDNA to act as the sequencing template. Sequencing was performed with immunoSEQ multiplex PCR; in TCRdb, only in-frame clones are kept and a portion is missing. The top ten clones hold approximately 1.7% of a sample with fewer than 350,000 clones, nearly 60% of them seen once. This entry comes from a study of CD8+ T cells in alopecia areata. Indicated treatment: oral pan-JAK inhibitor, 5-10 mg twice daily. The authors sorted CD4+ and CD8+ T cells from PBMCs. V lost 3 bases to trimming and J lost 8 bases, with 14 bases between them. This CDR3 has 13 amino acids. Germline CDR1 and CDR2: GTSNPN and SVGIG (reference sequence). Notes on the study in general: Scalp and blood retained many expanded lesional clones during tofacitinib. TCRs were shared less clearly across patients than in mice, possibly for HLA-related reasons. Tofacitinib significantly reduced both scalp clonality and expanded CD8+ clones among the top 100.

The source is a human donor with alopecia areata. The source was CD4+ T cells sorted from blood, collected at week 24, from a patient treated with tofacitinib. V gene TRBV30 combines with J gene TRBJ2-1; a possible D gene is TRBD1 (6 bases). The CDR3 DNA follows: TGTGCCTGGAGAGTTACAGGGATGTATGAGCAGTTCTTC. Translated, it gives CAWRVTGMYEQFF.